These T cell receptor beta chains were read from a single sample in a study of CD8+ T cells in alopecia areata. The data were produced by immunoSEQ multiplex PCR, yet TCRdb's version contains in-frame clones alone and is incomplete. This table has 110,000 to 150,000 clones, around 87% appearing once. The sequencing used CD8+ T cells sorted from blood, collected at week 4, from a patient treated with tofacitinib. The receptor source for this set is a human donor with alopecia areata. Both conserved end residues are part of each CDR3. A D gene is named only where the DNA matches it firmly. The size of a clone is reported for some rows only, either as once, few or many, or as a class for expanded clones.

V gene: TRBV29-1
clone size: .
D gene: TRBD1
J gene: TRBJ1-1
CDR3 DNA: TGCAGCGTCCCCGGGACAGGGGGCCGGAGGTCGAACACTGAAGCTTTCTTT
CDR3 protein: CSVPGTGGRRSNTEAFF

V gene: TRBV7-9
clone size: .
D gene: TRBD1
J gene: TRBJ1-1
CDR3 DNA: TGTGCCAGCAGCTGGGACAGGGCTGGGACTGAAGCTTTCTTT
CDR3 protein: CASSWDRAGTEAFF

V gene: TRBV27
clone size: .
D gene: .
J gene: TRBJ2-3
CDR3 DNA: TGTGCCAGCAGTTTTAGGGGGTGGTCTAGCACAGATACGCAGTATTTT
CDR3 protein: CASSFRGWSSTDTQYF

V gene: TRBV30
clone size: .
D gene: .
J gene: TRBJ2-2
CDR3 DNA: TGTGCCTGGAACAGGAAGTCCGGGGAGCTGTTTTTT
CDR3 protein: CAWNRKSGELFF

V gene: TRBV27
clone size: .
D gene: TRBD1
J gene: TRBJ2-2
CDR3 DNA: TGTGCCAGCAGTGGGGGGACAGGGGTAACCGGGGAGCTGTTTTTT
CDR3 protein: CASSGGTGVTGELFF

V gene: TRBV6-5
clone size: few
D gene: TRBD1
J gene: TRBJ1-1
CDR3 DNA: TGTGCCAGCAGAAGACAGGGGGCCGGCTACACTGAAGCTTTCTTT
CDR3 protein: CASRRQGAGYTEAFF

V gene: TRBV9
clone size: .
D gene: .
J gene: TRBJ2-7
CDR3 DNA: TGTGCCAGCAGCGTAGAGGACAGCTACGAGCAGTACTTC
CDR3 protein: CASSVEDSYEQYF

V gene: TRBV4-1
clone size: .
D gene: .
J gene: TRBJ2-6
CDR3 DNA: TGCGCCAGCAGCCAAGCGGGGGGGGCCAACGTCCTGACTTTC
CDR3 protein: CASSQAGGANVLTF

V gene: TRBV11-2
clone size: .
D gene: TRBD2
J gene: TRBJ2-7
CDR3 DNA: TGTGCCAGCAGCTTAGGGCCCGGGACTAGGGGCTACGAGCAGTACTTC
CDR3 protein: CASSLGPGTRGYEQYF

V gene: TRBV9
clone size: .
D gene: .
J gene: TRBJ2-1
CDR3 DNA: TGTGCCAGCAGCGTAGTAGCAGGATACGAGCAGTTCTTC
CDR3 protein: CASSVVAGYEQFF

V gene: TRBV7-9
clone size: .
D gene: .
J gene: TRBJ1-2
CDR3 DNA: TGTGCCAGCAGCTTGGGACATGTGCGGGGCTACACCTTC
CDR3 protein: CASSLGHVRGYTF

V gene: TRBV5-4
clone size: .
D gene: .
J gene: TRBJ2-2
CDR3 DNA: TGTGCCAGCAGCCCAGGGGACACCGGGGAGCTGTTTTTT
CDR3 protein: CASSPGDTGELFF

V gene: TRBV27
clone size: .
D gene: TRBD2
J gene: TRBJ2-3
CDR3 DNA: TGTGCCAGCAGTGCAGCGGGGGGCGTGACAGATACGCAGTATTTT
CDR3 protein: CASSAAGGVTDTQYF

V gene: TRBV27
clone size: .
D gene: TRBD2
J gene: TRBJ2-1
CDR3 DNA: TGTGCCAGCAGTTTATTGGGAGGGGCTTCCTACAATGAGCAGTTCTTC
CDR3 protein: CASSLLGGASYNEQFF

V gene: TRBV30
clone size: .
D gene: TRBD2
J gene: TRBJ2-7
CDR3 DNA: TGTGCCTGGAGGCAGCCGACTAGCGGCACCTACGAGCAGTACTTC
CDR3 protein: CAWRQPTSGTYEQYF

V gene: TRBV9
clone size: .
D gene: .
J gene: TRBJ1-2
CDR3 DNA: TGTGCCAGCAGCTTCCGGACAGACTATGGCTACACCTTC
CDR3 protein: CASSFRTDYGYTF

V gene: TRBV5-4
clone size: .
D gene: TRBD2
J gene: TRBJ2-1
CDR3 DNA: TGTGCCAGCAGCTCCCTCGGGACTAGCCCGTACAATGAGCAGTTCTTC
CDR3 protein: CASSSLGTSPYNEQFF

V gene: TRBV18
clone size: .
D gene: TRBD1
J gene: TRBJ2-7
CDR3 DNA: TGTGCCAGCTCACCACCGGCAATAGGACAGGTGAACTACGAGCAGTACTTC
CDR3 protein: CASSPPAIGQVNYEQYF

V gene: TRBV9
clone size: few
D gene: TRBD2
J gene: TRBJ2-5
CDR3 DNA: TGTGCCAGCAGCGAGGGACTAGCGGGATTGCAAGAGACCCAGTACTTC
CDR3 protein: CASSEGLAGLQETQYF

V gene: TRBV30
clone size: .
D gene: TRBD1
J gene: TRBJ1-5
CDR3 DNA: TGTGCCTGGAGTGGACCGGGACAGGATAGCAATCAGCCCCAGCATTTT
CDR3 protein: CAWSGPGQDSNQPQHF

V gene: TRBV27
clone size: few
D gene: .
J gene: TRBJ2-7
CDR3 DNA: TGTGCCAGCAGTTTAGCCCAGACCTACGAGCAGTACTTC
CDR3 protein: CASSLAQTYEQYF

V gene: TRBV5-5
clone size: .
D gene: .
J gene: TRBJ1-1
CDR3 DNA: TGTGCCAGCAGCTTGGAACCAGCTAACACTGAAGCTTTCTTT
CDR3 protein: CASSLEPANTEAFF

V gene: TRBV6-1
clone size: .
D gene: .
J gene: TRBJ2-7
CDR3 DNA: TGTGCCAGCATTAGTGGGGGCCGCTACGAGCAGTACTTC
CDR3 protein: CASISGGRYEQYF

V gene: TRBV30
clone size: .
D gene: .
J gene: TRBJ2-5
CDR3 DNA: TGTGCCTGGAGCGAGACTAGGGTACGGGAGACCCAGTACTTC
CDR3 protein: CAWSETRVRETQYF

V gene: TRBV5-1
clone size: .
D gene: TRBD1
J gene: TRBJ2-3
CDR3 DNA: TGCGCCAGCAGCTTAGGACAGGGGATAGATACGCAGTATTTT
CDR3 protein: CASSLGQGIDTQYF

V gene: TRBV29-1
clone size: .
D gene: .
J gene: TRBJ2-1
CDR3 DNA: TGCAGCGTACTGAGGCCTACCTCCTACAATGAGCAGTTCTTC
CDR3 protein: CSVLRPTSYNEQFF

V gene: TRBV10-3
clone size: once
D gene: .
J gene: TRBJ1-1
CDR3 DNA: TGTGCCATCAGTGCGACCGGTAACACTGAAGCTTTCTTT
CDR3 protein: CAISATGNTEAFF

V gene: TRBV19
clone size: .
D gene: .
J gene: TRBJ1-1
CDR3 DNA: TGTGCCAGTAGTATTGAGGGGACTGAAGCTTTCTTT
CDR3 protein: CASSIEGTEAFF

V gene: TRBV12-5
clone size: .
D gene: .
J gene: TRBJ2-5
CDR3 DNA: TGTGCTAGTGGTTTGGTAGACCAAGAGACCCAGTACTTC
CDR3 protein: CASGLVDQETQYF

V gene: TRBV29-1
clone size: .
D gene: TRBD2
J gene: TRBJ2-7
CDR3 DNA: TGCAGCGTTGAAATAGCGGGAGGGGCCTCCTACGAGCAGTACTTC
CDR3 protein: CSVEIAGGASYEQYF

V gene: TRBV7-9
clone size: .
D gene: .
J gene: TRBJ2-7
CDR3 DNA: TGTGCCAGCAGCTTTACAGGAAACGAGCAGTACTTC
CDR3 protein: CASSFTGNEQYF

V gene: TRBV4-2
clone size: .
D gene: TRBD2
J gene: TRBJ2-1
CDR3 DNA: TGTGCCAGCAGCCAAGATGGGACTAGCGCCTACAATGAGCAGTTCTTC
CDR3 protein: CASSQDGTSAYNEQFF

V gene: TRBV29-1
clone size: .
D gene: TRBD1
J gene: TRBJ1-4
CDR3 DNA: TGCAGCGTTGTACCAGGGGGCGAAGAAAAACTGTTTTTT
CDR3 protein: CSVVPGGEEKLFF

V gene: TRBV7-9
clone size: .
D gene: .
J gene: TRBJ2-7
CDR3 DNA: TGTGCCAGCAGCTCAGACAGCTCCTACGAGCAGTACTTC
CDR3 protein: CASSSDSSYEQYF

V gene: TRBV27
clone size: .
D gene: TRBD2
J gene: TRBJ2-1
CDR3 DNA: TGTGCCAGCAGTTTGGGGGGCGGGGGGAATGAGCAGTTCTTC
CDR3 protein: CASSLGGGGNEQFF

V gene: TRBV4-1
clone size: .
D gene: .
J gene: TRBJ2-7
CDR3 DNA: TGCGCCAGCAGCTCCGGAATTTCGGAGCAGTACTTC
CDR3 protein: CASSSGISEQYF

V gene: TRBV4-1
clone size: .
D gene: .
J gene: TRBJ2-2
CDR3 DNA: TGCGCCAGCAGCCAAGATCGGGGCAACGGGGAGCTGTTTTTT
CDR3 protein: CASSQDRGNGELFF

V gene: TRBV7-9
clone size: .
D gene: .
J gene: TRBJ2-5
CDR3 DNA: TGTGCCAGCAGCTTACTCGACCTTATACCCCAGTACTTC
CDR3 protein: CASSLLDLIPQYF

V gene: TRBV6-1
clone size: few
D gene: .
J gene: TRBJ2-3
CDR3 DNA: TGTGCCAGCAGAAAAGATACGCAGTATTTT
CDR3 protein: CASRKDTQYF

V gene: TRBV4-1
clone size: .
D gene: .
J gene: TRBJ2-2
CDR3 DNA: TGCGCCAGCACCTATAAAGGGGGGCCGGACACCGGGGAGCTGTTTTTT
CDR3 protein: CASTYKGGPDTGELFF

V gene: TRBV4-1
clone size: once
D gene: .
J gene: TRBJ1-3
CDR3 DNA: TGCGCCAGCAGCCAAGGTATCAGGGGAGAGAGAAACACCATATATTTT
CDR3 protein: CASSQGIRGERNTIYF

V gene: TRBV18
clone size: .
D gene: TRBD2
J gene: TRBJ2-1
CDR3 DNA: TGTGCCAGCTCAAAAGAACCGGGACTAGGGGCCAATGAGCAGTTCTTC
CDR3 protein: CASSKEPGLGANEQFF

V gene: TRBV7-2
clone size: .
D gene: .
J gene: TRBJ2-1
CDR3 DNA: TGTGCCAGCAGCTTAGCGCTAGAACTTTTAAATGAGCAGTTCTTC
CDR3 protein: CASSLALELLNEQFF

V gene: TRBV19
clone size: .
D gene: .
J gene: TRBJ2-3
CDR3 DNA: TGTGCCAGTAGTGTAGGCGGGGCCAGCACAGATACGCAGTATTTT
CDR3 protein: CASSVGGASTDTQYF

V gene: TRBV11-2
clone size: few
D gene: .
J gene: TRBJ2-7
CDR3 DNA: TGTGCCAGCAGCTTAGGCGGAAGCTCCTACGAGCAGTACTTC
CDR3 protein: CASSLGGSSYEQYF

V gene: TRBV29-1
clone size: .
D gene: .
J gene: TRBJ1-2
CDR3 DNA: TGCAGCGTTGGAATGTATGGCTACACCTTC
CDR3 protein: CSVGMYGYTF

V gene: TRBV15
clone size: .
D gene: .
J gene: TRBJ2-3
CDR3 DNA: TGTGCCACCAGCAGAGGGAAGGGACGCCGGACCGATACGCAGTATTTT
CDR3 protein: CATSRGKGRRTDTQYF

V gene: TRBV19
clone size: .
D gene: TRBD2
J gene: TRBJ2-7
CDR3 DNA: TGTGCCAGTAGTGGGACTAGCGGGAGCTACGAGCAGTACTTC
CDR3 protein: CASSGTSGSYEQYF

V gene: TRBV19
clone size: .
D gene: .
J gene: TRBJ1-1
CDR3 DNA: TGTGCCAGTAGTATGAAGGATGGGGGGGTGACTGAAGCTTTCTTT
CDR3 protein: CASSMKDGGVTEAFF

V gene: TRBV10-3
clone size: .
D gene: .
J gene: TRBJ2-7
CDR3 DNA: TGTGCCATCAGTGAAGGTTTCGGCTCCTACGAGCAGTACTTC
CDR3 protein: CAISEGFGSYEQYF

V gene: TRBV27
clone size: .
D gene: .
J gene: TRBJ1-5
CDR3 DNA: TGTGCCAGCAGTTTATGTTGCAATCAGCCCCAGCATTTT
CDR3 protein: CASSLCCNQPQHF

V gene: TRBV7-9
clone size: .
D gene: TRBD2
J gene: TRBJ2-1
CDR3 DNA: TGTGCCAGCAGCCTCGAACCCGGGACTAGAGATGAGCAGTTCTTC
CDR3 protein: CASSLEPGTRDEQFF

V gene: TRBV6-5
clone size: .
D gene: .
J gene: TRBJ2-7
CDR3 DNA: TGTGCCAGCAGTTCGGTCTACGAGCAGTACTTC
CDR3 protein: CASSSVYEQYF

V gene: TRBV27
clone size: .
D gene: .
J gene: TRBJ1-1
CDR3 DNA: TGTGCCAGCGCCGGGATTCTCAACACTGAAGCTTTCTTT
CDR3 protein: CASAGILNTEAFF

V gene: TRBV4-1
clone size: .
D gene: .
J gene: TRBJ2-7
CDR3 DNA: TGCGCCAGCAGCCAGCAGGGGGGCCCCTACGAGCAGTACTTC
CDR3 protein: CASSQQGGPYEQYF

V gene: TRBV7-7
clone size: few
D gene: TRBD1
J gene: TRBJ2-5
CDR3 DNA: TGTGCTAGCAGCTTAGACAGGGGGGATCAGGAGACCCAGTACTTC
CDR3 protein: CASSLDRGDQETQYF

V gene: TRBV6-5
clone size: .
D gene: TRBD2
J gene: TRBJ2-3
CDR3 DNA: TGTGCCAGCAGACCCGCTAGCGGGGGGGCGGATACGCAGTATTTT
CDR3 protein: CASRPASGGADTQYF

V gene: TRBV7-9
clone size: .
D gene: .
J gene: TRBJ2-7
CDR3 DNA: TGTGCTGGGGGGGGGCCCACCACCTACGAGCAGTACTTC
CDR3 protein: CAGGGPTTYEQYF

V gene: TRBV6-1
clone size: .
D gene: .
J gene: TRBJ2-2
CDR3 DNA: TGTGCCAGCAGTGATCTGGTCCTGACGAACACCGGGGAGCTGTTTTTT
CDR3 protein: CASSDLVLTNTGELFF

V gene: TRBV4-1
clone size: .
D gene: .
J gene: TRBJ2-4
CDR3 DNA: TGCGCCAGCAGCCAAATCCCCAGACTTGACATTCAGTACTTC
CDR3 protein: CASSQIPRLDIQYF